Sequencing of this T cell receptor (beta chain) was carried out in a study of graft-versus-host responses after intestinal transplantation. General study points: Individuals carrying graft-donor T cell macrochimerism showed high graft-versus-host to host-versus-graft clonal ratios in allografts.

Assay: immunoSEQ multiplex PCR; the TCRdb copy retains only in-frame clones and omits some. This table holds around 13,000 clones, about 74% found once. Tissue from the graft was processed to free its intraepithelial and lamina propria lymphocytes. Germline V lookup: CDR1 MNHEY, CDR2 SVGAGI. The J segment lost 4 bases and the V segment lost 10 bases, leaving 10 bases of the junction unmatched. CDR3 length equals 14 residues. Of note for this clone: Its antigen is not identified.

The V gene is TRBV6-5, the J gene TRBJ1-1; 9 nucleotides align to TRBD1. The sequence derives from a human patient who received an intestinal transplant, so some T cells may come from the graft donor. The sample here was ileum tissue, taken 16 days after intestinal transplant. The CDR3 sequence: CATQLDRGRTEAFF. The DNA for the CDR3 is TGTGCCACCCAACTGGACAGGGGCCGCACTGAAGCTTTCTTT.